This T cell receptor beta chain was identified during a study of blood T cell repertoires in COVID-19. At the level of the study: Sites in the United States, Italy and Spain provided acute and convalescent COVID-19 samples. T cells, B-cell-depleted T cells, or PBMCs provided the cDNA or gDNA that served as material.

Adults between about 18 and 89 years of age took part from 24 US areas. Membership in each cohort depended on participant-reported clinical history. With termini counted, the CDR3 has 17 amino acids. Details on this clone: The DNA is left out, because the CDR3 cannot be placed on it with certainty; the CDR3 is given as TCRdb lists it.

TCRdb keeps only in-frame clones here, not all; method: immunoSEQ multiplex PCR. The sample yields 120,000 to 150,000 clones, less than 90% seen once. The J gene is TRBJ2-3, the V gene TRBV12-1; the table calls TRBD2, which could not be checked here. TRBV12-1 is shown as a pseudogene. The sample comprised PBMCs or T cells enriched from blood (not recorded which). The source of this sequence is a woman aged 50 to 60 who had been exposed to COVID-19. The CDR3 loop reads CASSFVGSGSGTDTQYF.